The source of this TCR beta chain is a study of cytomegalovirus exposure and HLA in healthy donors (dated by TCRdb to 2016 to 2017). Background for the entire study: According to a later analysis, the 120 validation repertoires were produced on the same platform as the approximately 690 repertoires of the first cohort. The aim of the study was to test whether cataloging public T cell receptors could identify signatures of past pathogen exposure. A separate validation cohort of approximately 120 different subjects was used in addition to the roughly 700-subject first cohort. To predict cytomegalovirus infection status, the study brought together high-throughput TCR immunosequencing, statistical association of individual TCRs with disease status, and machine learning.

The CDR3 contains 16 residues, cysteine and phenylalanine counted. The only DNA kept is the CDR3, 48 bases in frame from the first base. According to the germline V gene, CDR1 reads MNHEY and CDR2 reads SVGAGI. V loses 0 bases at its end and J loses 1 base; junction bases beyond the gene matches: 6. The library was produced with the immunoSEQ multiplex PCR assay. The published analysis was carried out like this. A statistical classification framework was built to diagnose cytomegalovirus status from the catalog of TCR beta chain sequences. TCRdb limited this immuneACCESS table to in-frame rearrangements with V and J called. A share of clones is missing; checked studies link under half to unresolved V genes, and the rest is unexplained. The DNA gave D and trimming, while V, J and clone size come from that table. Recorded for this sample are 160,000 or so clones; more than 70% of them occurred a single time. 2.5% to 3% of the sample belongs to the ten largest clones.

Concerning this clone itself: The antigen it binds to is not known. One base away there is no much larger clone; base qualities are not given.

The investigation overall reported the following: The classifier was reported to diagnose cytomegalovirus status with high specificity and sensitivity in both the original cohort and the validation cohort. The authors suggested that the approach could potentially be extended to other disease states and immunological phenotypes. Subsequent analysis determined that TCRs grouped into clusters in the first cohort also showed a tendency toward co-occurrence across the 120 or so validation repertoires, and approximately 93% of cluster scores exceeded 0. Across donors, most TCR sequences were observed very rarely, whereas some public TCRs were present in many individuals. The study gave a list of more than 150 TCR beta chains associated with cytomegalovirus. In vitro tests confirmed that a few of the cytomegalovirus-associated TCR beta chains recognize cytomegalovirus antigens. A later analysis had no HLA typing for the validation cohort, so co-occurrence there was scored across all 120 or so repertoires.

The donors were included in the validation cohort of some 110 subjects, a group kept apart from the approximately 690-subject first cohort. The TCR sequence derives from a young man in good health and CMV-seronegative. The chain is encoded by TRBV6-5 joined to TRBJ2-7, with TRBD2 identical over 7 junction bases. Input material: PBMCs. In nucleotides, the sequence is TGTGCCAGCAGTTACTCGGGAGTAGCGGGTTCCTACGAGCAGTACTTC. This gives the protein CASSYSGVAGSYEQYF.